The count of the clone carrying this T cell receptor (beta chain) is one. Its antigen is undetermined. This entry is derived from a study of persistence of HIV-infected CD4 T cells. Study-wide results and limits: Proviral oligoclonality tracked with TCR oligoclonality within the same sorted cells.

This was the immunoSEQ version 4 assay in survey mode. Template was genomic DNA at 10 ng/uL, with up to about 1 ug used per sample. Method: immunoSEQ multiplex PCR; TCRdb's copy keeps in-frame clones and lacks some. Of tens of thousands of clones in the sample, around 89% were seen once. This nonspecific control used anti-CD3/anti-CD28 bead stimulation of CD4+ T cells. CD4+ T cells upregulating both CD40 ligand and CD69 were sorted as responding cells. The specimen comprised CD4+ T cells sorted from PBMCs after roughly 18-hour stimulation, sampled from a patient who received antiretroviral therapy. This sequence originates from an adult woman with HIV who was CMV-seropositive.

The DNA for the CDR3 is TGTGCCTGGAGTGCCCACCGGGGGGTCAGCTACACCTTC. This codes for CAWSAHRGVSYTF. This chain connects TRBV30 to TRBJ1-2, with TRBD1 as a possible D gene (5 bases). CDR1 and CDR2 (germline): GTSNPN, SVGIG (reference sequence). Trimming removed 1 base at V and 9 bases at J, with 15 bases between. The CDR3 totals 13 residues.